Following are 9 T cell receptor beta chains from one sample sequenced in a study of CD8 T cells in ankylosing spondylitis. Study-level points and caveats: There was a TCR beta motif, made of several highly homologous variants, that appeared characteristic of ankylosing spondylitis blood.

TCRdb used MiXCR to reprocess the 5' RACE reads, holding one entry per CDR3 protein. The sample has fewer than 500,000 distinct CDR3 sequences; about 22% are singletons. These TCRs' antigens remain unknown. Sequenced input: blood, either unsorted or a sorted T cell fraction (not recorded which). These receptors were obtained from a male donor with ankylosing spondylitis.

The chain recombines TRBV20-1 with TRBJ1-4, with 7 bases identical to TRBD1. V trimming: 3 bases; J trimming: 8 bases; junction bases outside the gene matches: 15. This CDR3 is built from 16 residues. CDR1 is DFQATT and CDR2 is SNEGSKA in the germline V gene (reference sequence). The CDR3 loop reads CSASSGFQGVGEKLFF. The CDR3 nucleotides are TGCAGTGCTAGTTCAGGATTTCAGGGGGTGGGGGAAAAACTGTTTTTT.

The V gene is TRBV12-3 or TRBV12-4, the J gene TRBJ2-2; D is unclear. Trimming removed 3 bases from V and 6 bases from J, with 5 bases in between. The CDR3 contains 12 residues. The CDR3 protein is CASSLLSGELFF. The CDR3 region has the DNA TGTGCCAGCAGTTTGTTGTCCGGGGAGCTGTTTTTT.

This clonotype was seen only a few times. The V call is TRBV5-6, the J call TRBJ2-7; a possible D gene is TRBD1 (5 bases). V was pared by 4 bases and J by 0 bases, with 11 bases between. CDR3 length: 14 residues. Germline CDR1 SGHDT, CDR2 YYEEEE. Here the CDR3 DNA reads TGTGCCAGCAGCAACTACAGGAGCTCCTACGAGCAGTACTTC. It translates to CASSNYRSSYEQYF.

This clonotype was detected many times. The V and J genes are TRBV10-3 and TRBJ2-5; TRBD2 matches 11 bases. This CDR3 has 15 amino acids. J lost 4 bases, V lost 5 bases, and 6 bases had no gene match. The V gene's germline CDR1 is ENHRY and CDR2 SYGVKD. This CDR3 is CAISSTSGMSETQYF. CDR3 in DNA: TGTGCCATCAGTTCGACTAGCGGGATGTCAGAGACCCAGTACTTC.

This sequence joins TRBV20-1 and TRBJ2-3, with D hard to call. With 3 bases removed from V and 5 bases from J, the gap between germline ends came to 15 bases. Germline CDR1 is DFQATT and CDR2 is SNEGSKA (reference sequence). The CDR3 loop spans 14 amino acids. The CDR3 DNA reads TGCAGTGCTAGTCAGACTGGGGTGGGAGATACGCAGTATTTT. Translated, it gives CSASQTGVGDTQYF.

This chain uses TRBV10-3 with TRBJ1-4; D not resolved. CDR1 ENHRY and CDR2 SYGVKD come from the germline V gene. The V and J ends lost 2 bases and 6 bases respectively, with 10 bases between them. The CDR3 runs 14 residues. The CDR3 loop is CAISEPGSDEKLFF. The CDR3 bases are TGTGCCATCAGTGAGCCCGGGAGTGATGAAAAACTGTTTTTT.

This clonotype was picked up a small number of times. This chain links TRBV24-1 with TRBJ1-5; D gene ambiguous. Trimming removed 5 bases at V and 4 bases at J, with 14 bases between. The CDR3 runs 15 residues. Germline V gives CDR1 KGHDR, CDR2 SFDVKD. The chain's CDR3 is CATSAGGAGNQPQHF. DNA for the CDR3: TGTGCCACCAGTGCGGGAGGAGCGGGGAATCAGCCCCAGCATTTT.

There are a few counts of this clonotype. The chain carries TRBV29-1 and TRBJ2-1, with D possibly being TRBD1 or TRBD2 (6 bases each). Germline lookup yields CDR1 SQVTM and CDR2 ANQGSEA. The CDR3 is made up of 13 amino acids. Trimming removed 3 bases from V and 9 bases from J, with 15 bases in between. The CDR3 nucleotides read TGCAGCGTTGAGGGTGCTAGGGGGGCTGAGCAGTTCTTC. It translates to CSVEGARGAEQFF.

This clonotype has more than one count but fewer than ten. One end of the junction does not line up with germline, which may come from a read error. J is TRBJ2-5 and V is TRBV7-7; the D call may be TRBD1 or TRBD2 (5 bases each). Germline values: CDR1 SSHAT, CDR2 FNYEAQ (reference sequence). This CDR3 has 18 amino acids. The CDR3 DNA is TGTGCTAGCAGCTTAGACCGGTCGGGGCTCGCATCCAAAGAGACCCAGTACTTC. Its translation is CASSLDRSGLASKETQYF.